These 18 T cell receptor beta chains share one sample of origin, sequenced in a study of identifying expanded T cells in peripheral blood. The data were produced by immunoSEQ multiplex PCR, yet TCRdb's version contains in-frame clones alone and is incomplete. There are around 82,000 clones in the sample; 80% to 85% occur only once, and about 20% lies in the top ten. Sequences were obtained from blood. The receptors shown here come from a person between 18 and 75 years old in good health.

The gene calls are TRBV4-1 and TRBJ2-7; 10 bases are a match to TRBD2. This CDR3 spans 17 amino acids. Germline values: CDR1 MGHRA, CDR2 YSYEKL. V gave up 2 bases and J gave up 0 bases; unmatched junction bases: 7. In nucleotides, the CDR3 is TGCGCCAGCAGCCAACTCGGAGCGGGAGGGTCCTCCTACGAGCAGTACTTC. Protein product: CASSQLGAGGSSYEQYF.

The chain links TRBV6-1 to TRBJ1-5; D is ambiguous. The ends were cut back, 1 base at V and 5 bases at J, with 9 bases in the middle. The CDR3 has 14 residues. CDR1 and CDR2 from the germline V gene are MNHNS and SASEGT. CDR3 amino acids: CASSEGRVHQPQHF. CDR3 DNA sequence: TGTGCCAGCAGTGAAGGCCGGGTACATCAGCCCCAGCATTTT.

The chain joins TRBV11-2 to TRBJ2-3, with D unclear. The CDR3 is 15 amino acids. V lost 4 bases and J 0 bases, leaving 11 bases between the germline ends. Per germline, CDR1 SGHAT and CDR2 FQNNGV. The CDR3 spells CASSSLALSTDTQYF. CDR3 sequence (DNA): TGTGCCAGCAGCTCCCTCGCCTTAAGCACAGATACGCAGTATTTT.

This chain uses TRBV28 with TRBJ2-7, with TRBD2 identical over 7 bases. The CDR3 covers 16 residues. The V and J ends lost 8 bases and 0 bases, in that order; junction bases with no gene match: 13. Germline V CDR1 and CDR2: MDHEN, SYDVKM. The CDR3: CASRLYLAASSYEQYF. DNA of the CDR3: TGTGCCAGCCGACTTTATCTAGCGGCCAGCTCCTACGAGCAGTACTTC.

The genes are TRBV11-1 and TRBJ1-1, with 7 bases that match TRBD1. Germline V CDR1 and CDR2: SGHAT, FQDESV (reference sequence). V shed 1 base, J shed 0 bases, and the junction held 5 bases outside the gene matches. The CDR3 extends over 16 amino acids. Here the CDR3 DNA reads TGTGCCAGCAGCTTAGGCAGGGGGGATCTGAACACTGAAGCTTTCTTT. This translates into CASSLGRGDLNTEAFF.

This clone was recorded once. The chain combines TRBV14 with TRBJ2-6; perhaps D is TRBD1 or TRBD2 (5 bases each). This CDR3 has 14 residues. Germline loops: CDR1 SGHDN, CDR2 FVKESK. The V and J ends lost 4 bases and 9 bases respectively, with 13 bases between them. CDR3 sequence: CASSRPGTNNVLTF. Here the CDR3 DNA reads TGTGCCAGCAGCCGGCCAGGGACGAACAACGTCCTGACTTTC.

To note about this clone: The junction shows a germline mismatch at one end, possibly a read error. V and J are TRBV15 and TRBJ2-7, with D hard to call. The CDR3 loop spans 14 amino acids. Germline CDR1 is LNHNV and CDR2 is YYDKDF (reference sequence). The CDR3 is CATSRDGYSYEQHF. As DNA, the CDR3 is TGTGCCACCAGCAGAGATGGCTACTCCTACGAGCAGCACTTC.

Only a few counts were recorded for this clone. This chain joins TRBV2 and TRBJ2-5; 8 bases match TRBD1. This CDR3 has 15 amino acids. The junction had 9 bases not matched to a gene; V was cut back by 4 bases and J by 5 bases. CDR1 is SNHLY, CDR2 FYNNEI, per germline. CDR3 nucleotide sequence: TGTGCCAGCAGTGGGGCAGGGGGCCGCGGGGAGACCCAGTACTTC. Translated, it gives CASSGAGGRGETQYF.

The chain is built from TRBV30 and TRBJ2-3; D remains unclear. CDR1 and CDR2 (germline): GTSNPN, SVGIG (reference sequence). CDR3 length equals 13 residues. V gave up 1 base and J gave up 5 bases, with 10 bases separating them. In DNA, the CDR3 is TGTGCCTGGAGTGGGTCGTATAGAGATACGCAGTATTTT. Its protein product is CAWSGSYRDTQYF.

This chain links TRBV9 with TRBJ2-1, with D unresolved. Germline CDR1 and CDR2: SGDLS and YYNGEE. The CDR3 consists of 15 residues. V was trimmed by 0 bases and J by 0 bases, leaving 7 bases between them. In DNA, the CDR3 is TGTGCCAGCAGCGTAGCTACCCGCTCCTACAATGAGCAGTTCTTC. Protein product: CASSVATRSYNEQFF.

This clone was detected only a few times. The genes are TRBV19 and TRBJ1-4, with TRBD1 matching 7 bases. The CDR3 is made up of 15 amino acids. The germline V gene has CDR1 LNHDA and CDR2 SQIVND (reference sequence). With V trimmed by 4 bases and J by 5 bases, 7 bases remained unmatched. CDR3 nucleotide sequence: TGTGCCAGTAGTACGCAGGGGGGGACAAATGAAAAACTGTTTTTT. Its translation: CASSTQGGTNEKLFF.

The genes are TRBV28 and TRBJ1-5; 10 nucleotides line up with TRBD1. Trimming removed 8 bases from V and 4 bases from J; junction bases left unmatched: 20. The CDR3 runs 19 residues. Germline lookup yields CDR1 MDHEN and CDR2 SYDVKM. The CDR3 nucleotides are TGTGCCAGCGGATTACTAGCGGGACAGGGGAAATTTGGTAATCAGCCCCAGCATTTT. This translates into CASGLLAGQGKFGNQPQHF.

The chain employs TRBV11-2 and TRBJ2-7; TRBD2 aligns across 14 bases. CDR3 length: 18 amino acids. J was trimmed by 6 bases and V by 11 bases; bases with no gene match: 21. Germline values: CDR1 SGHAT, CDR2 FQNNGV. This chain's CDR3 is CASRHPTSGRASFSEQYF. For the CDR3, the DNA is TGTGCCTCTCGACACCCGACTAGCGGGAGGGCCTCTTTCTCCGAGCAGTACTTC.

The chain uses TRBV4-2 and TRBJ2-1; D is unclear. Germline CDR1 and CDR2: LGHNA and YNFKEQ. V was cut by 2 bases and J by 0 bases, with 8 bases left in between. This CDR3 is built from 15 residues. The DNA of the CDR3 is TGTGCCAGCAGCCAACCGGGCCCCTCCTACAATGAGCAGTTCTTC. Translation gives CASSQPGPSYNEQFF.

This rearrangement joins TRBV5-6 to TRBJ1-2; TRBD1 might be the D (6 bases). The V end lost 0 bases, the J end lost 4 bases, and 16 bases lay between the germline ends. This CDR3 has 16 amino acids. CDR1 and CDR2 (germline): SGHDT, YYEEEE. The CDR3 reads CASSLGSHRVPYGYTF. CDR3 DNA: TGTGCCAGCAGCTTGGGCTCACACAGGGTTCCCTATGGCTACACCTTC.

V usage is TRBV7-2 and J usage is TRBJ2-3; D is perhaps TRBD1 (5 bases). Trimming took off 1 base at V and 5 bases at J, with 19 bases between the two ends. The V gene's germline CDR1 is SGHTA and CDR2 FQGNSA. This CDR3 has 17 amino acids. The CDR3 region is CASSLDSIAGWRDTQYF. Written as DNA, the CDR3 is TGTGCCAGCAGCTTAGATAGTATCGCAGGGTGGCGAGATACGCAGTATTTT.

The V and J genes are TRBV28 and TRBJ2-7; 8 bases map to TRBD2. The CDR3 is made up of 16 amino acids. Germline-derived CDR1 and CDR2 are MDHEN and SYDVKM. Germline trimming cut 6 bases from V and 4 bases from J; bases unmatched to any gene: 14. CDR3 in amino acids: CASSGRVAGYLYEQYF. The CDR3 bases are TGTGCCAGCAGCGGACGGGTAGCGGGGTACCTTTACGAGCAGTACTTC. The full variable domain, completed using reference TRBV28 and TRBJ2-7, is DVKVTQSSRYLVKRTGEKVFLECVQDMDHENMFWYRQDPGLGLRLIYFSYDVKMKEKGDIPEGYSVSREKKERFSLILESASTNQTSMYLCASSGRVAGYLYEQYFGPGTRLTVT.

The CDR3 is CASSPLTLVEQYF. CDR3 in DNA: TGTGCCAGCTCACCACTGACTCTGGTCGAGCAGTACTTC. The V call is TRBV18, the J call TRBJ2-7; D gene unclear. The CDR3 is 13 residues long. Trimming shortened V by 1 base and J by 6 bases, and 10 bases separated the two germline ends. Per the germline V gene, CDR1 is KGHSH and CDR2 is LQKENI.